What follows describes a single TCR beta chain. The sample comes from a study of T cell changes during pregnancy in multiple sclerosis. Profiling relied on immunoSEQ multiplex PCR, and the TCRdb table lists in-frame clones only, not all of them. The table lists under 60,000 clones, approximately 90% of them singletons, with under 0.7% in the top ten. From germline, CDR1 is SEHNR and CDR2 FQNEAQ (reference sequence). Unmatched junction bases numbered 9, after V lost 5 bases and J lost 8 bases. This CDR3 has 14 amino acids. The source of this sequence is a female donor with multiple sclerosis, enrolled in a pregnancy study. The source was CD4+ T cells from peripheral blood mononuclear cells, collected after pregnancy. The chain couples TRBV7-9 to TRBJ1-2, with 9 bases matching TRBD1. The chain's CDR3 is CASSQPGQGYGYTF. CDR3 nucleotide sequence: TGTGCCAGCAGCCAACCGGGACAGGGTTACGGCTACACCTTC.